These 15 T cell receptor beta chains were all obtained from the same sample, sequenced in a study of cytomegalovirus exposure and HLA in healthy donors. Measured with immunoSEQ multiplex PCR; TCRdb has only the in-frame clones, and not every one. Of fewer than 400,000 clones listed, approximately 86% were seen once; the top ten hold approximately 0.9%. Material: PBMCs. These TCRs come from a young man in good health and CMV-seronegative.

This clone was seen just once. The chain is built from TRBV5-1 and TRBJ2-1; TRBD1 is a possible D gene (5 bases). This CDR3 spans 15 amino acids. V was trimmed by 0 bases and J by 10 bases, leaving 17 bases between them. From germline, CDR1 is SGHRS and CDR2 YFSETQ. CDR3: CASSLDSGGYREQFF. CDR3 in DNA: TGCGCCAGCAGCTTGGACTCAGGCGGCTACAGGGAGCAGTTCTTC.

The J gene is TRBJ2-2, the V gene TRBV27; D is possibly TRBD1 (6 bases). V was pared by 6 bases and J by 1 base, with 15 bases between. CDR1 is MNHEY and CDR2 is SMNVEV in the germline V gene (reference sequence). The CDR3 has 16 residues. The CDR3 reads CASREMGQMNTGELFF. The DNA for the CDR3 is TGTGCCAGCAGGGAGATGGGACAAATGAACACCGGGGAGCTGTTTTTT.

In nucleotides, the CDR3 is TGCGCCAGCAGCCAAAAACTCGGCACTGAAGCTTTCTTT. This sequence encodes CASSQKLGTEAFF. J is TRBJ1-1 and V is TRBV4-1; D gene unclear. The CDR3 contains 13 residues. CDR1 is MGHRA, CDR2 YSYEKL, per germline. Deletions cut 2 bases from V and 4 bases from J, with 8 bases between.

V gene TRBV6-5 combines with J gene TRBJ2-1; 12 bases line up with TRBD2. The trim removed 2 bases at V and 9 bases at J, leaving 5 bases unmatched. The germline gives CDR1 MNHEY, CDR2 SVGAGI. This CDR3 comprises 15 residues. The DNA of the CDR3 is TGTGCCAGCAGTTACGCTAGCGGGGGGGCTGGTGAGCAGTTCTTC. It translates to CASSYASGGAGEQFF.

This clone was detected only once. V is TRBV7-9 and J is TRBJ2-5, with a tentative D call TRBD1 (5 bases). The CDR3 loop spans 15 amino acids. The V and J ends lost 1 base and 1 base respectively, with 10 bases between them. In germline, CDR1 is SEHNR, CDR2 FQNEAQ (reference sequence). CDR3 nucleotide sequence: TGTGCCAGCAGCTTAGGTTTACAGGTCCAAGAGACCCAGTACTTC. Its protein is CASSLGLQVQETQYF.

CDR3 nucleotide sequence: TGTGCCAGCAGCCAAGTGCGGGGACTCCGAAATACGCAGTATTTT. Its protein product is CASSQVRGLRNTQYF. V and J are TRBV14 and TRBJ2-3; D perhaps matches TRBD2 (6 bases). V lost 1 base and J 7 bases, leaving 15 bases between the germline ends. Germline values: CDR1 SGHDN, CDR2 FVKESK. The CDR3 is 15 amino acids.

J is TRBJ1-4 and V is TRBV30; 8 bases are a match to TRBD1. Trimming cost V 5 bases and J 4 bases; bases outside gene matches: 3. Germline V gene data show CDR1 as GTSNPN and CDR2 as SVGIG (reference sequence). This CDR3 spans 13 amino acids. In nucleotides, the CDR3 is TGTGCCTGGGGAACAGGGGGTAATGAAAAACTGTTTTTT. The encoded protein is CAWGTGGNEKLFF.

The V and J genes are TRBV19 and TRBJ2-1, with 9 bases that match TRBD2. This CDR3 is 15 amino acids long. V lost 6 bases and J lost 5; bases outside the gene matches: 8. Germline CDR1 and CDR2: LNHDA and SQIVND (reference sequence). This chain's CDR3 is CASRTVSGGDNEQFF. The CDR3 DNA follows: TGTGCCAGTAGGACCGTTAGCGGGGGTGACAATGAGCAGTTCTTC.

The rearrangement uses TRBV5-4 and TRBJ2-2, with 10 bases aligning to TRBD1. Germline-derived CDR1 and CDR2 are SGHNT and YYREEE (reference sequence). The CDR3 runs to 15 residues. Trimming took 0 bases from V and 4 from J; bases not matched to a gene: 0. CDR3 in DNA: TGTGCCAGCAGCTTGGGACAGGGGGCCACCGGGGAGCTGTTTTTT. This encodes CASSLGQGATGELFF. Filled out from reference TRBV5-4 and TRBJ2-2, the complete variable domain reads ETGVTQSPTHLIKTRGQQVTLRCSSQSGHNTVSWYQQALGQGPQFIFQYYREEENGRGNFPPRFSGLQFPNYSSELNVNALELDDSALYLCASSLGQGATGELFFGEGSRLTVL.

This clone was observed once. The rearrangement uses TRBV5-1 and TRBJ2-1; D not certain. This CDR3 spans 14 amino acids. The ends were cut back, 0 bases at V and 3 bases at J, with 7 bases in the middle. Looked up from germline, CDR1 is SGHRS and CDR2 is YFSETQ. CDR3: CASSLAVGYNEQFF. CDR3 sequence (DNA): TGCGCCAGCAGCTTGGCCGTCGGCTACAATGAGCAGTTCTTC.

V gene TRBV7-5 combines with J gene TRBJ1-2; the DNA was not compared with TRBD1, the D call given in the table. TRBV7-5 is designated a pseudogene. CDR3 size: 13 residues. CDR3 amino acids: CARYRDLNYGYTF. CDR3 DNA sequence: TGTGCCAGATACAGGGACCTTAACTATGGCTACACCTTC.

This sequence joins TRBV6-5 and TRBJ1-4; D call uncertain. CDR1 is MNHEY and CDR2 is SVGAGI in the germline V gene. The V end lost 4 bases, the J end lost 3 bases, and 12 bases lay between the germline ends. CDR3 length: 15 amino acids. CDR3 DNA sequence: TGTGCCAGCAGTTTCGAGTTCTCCTCTAATGAAAAACTGTTTTTT. Translated: CASSFEFSSNEKLFF.

The genes are TRBV20-1 and TRBJ2-1; D gene uncertain. Deletions cut 5 bases from V and 7 bases from J, with 9 bases between. The CDR3 runs to 11 residues. In germline, CDR1 is DFQATT, CDR2 SNEGSKA (reference sequence). The CDR3 DNA is TGCAGTGCTCCCAAAGAGAATGAGCAGTTCTTC. This encodes CSAPKENEQFF.

The chain carries TRBV2 and TRBJ1-4, with unresolved D. Germline lookup yields CDR1 SNHLY and CDR2 FYNNEI. The length of the CDR3 is 15 residues. V was clipped by 6 bases and J by 3 bases, with 14 bases between them. The CDR3 nucleotides are TGTGCCAGCAGCAAAGAGGACTTATCTAATGAAAAACTGTTTTTT. This codes for CASSKEDLSNEKLFF.

This chain links TRBV18 with TRBJ2-3; TRBD2 agrees at 8 bases. The CDR3 length is 14 residues. The J segment lost 4 bases and the V segment lost 0 bases, leaving 0 bases of the junction unmatched. CDR1 and CDR2 from the germline V gene are KGHSH and LQKENI. CDR3 sequence reads: CASSPPGLADTQYF. CDR3 nucleotide sequence: TGTGCCAGCTCACCACCGGGACTAGCAGATACGCAGTATTTT.